The 12 T cell receptor beta chains presented below share a single source sample, sequenced in a study of blood T cell repertoires in COVID-19. The assay was immunoSEQ multiplex PCR, and TCRdb's table has in-frame clones only and misses some. This table has 220,000 or so clones, just under 85% appearing once. What was sequenced was PBMCs or T cells enriched from blood (not recorded which). The receptors stem from a woman between 35 and 50 years old with acute COVID-19.

In its sample, this clone was seen a few times. The chain has TRBV6-5 and TRBJ2-1, with 7 bases that match TRBD2. Germline V lookup: CDR1 MNHEY, CDR2 SVGAGI. The CDR3 contains 13 residues. With 6 bases clipped from V and 9 bases from J, the junction kept 8 bases outside the gene matches. The CDR3 is CASSPGRHSEQFF. CDR3 nucleotides: TGTGCCAGCAGCCCCGGGAGGCACTCTGAGCAGTTCTTC.

This chain connects TRBV6-5 to TRBJ1-1, with 8 nucleotides matching TRBD1. This CDR3 comprises 14 residues. The germline gives CDR1 MNHEY, CDR2 SVGAGI. V lost 5 bases and J lost 6; bases outside the gene matches: 8. This CDR3 is CASSRTNRGAEAFF. CDR3 coding DNA: TGTGCCAGCAGTCGAACCAACAGGGGGGCTGAAGCTTTCTTT.

This chain uses TRBV7-2 with TRBJ1-3; TRBD1 aligns across 9 bases. CDR3 size: 17 residues. The V gene end was trimmed by 0 bases and the J gene end by 4 bases; junction bases not matched to a gene: 7. Germline assignment: CDR1 SGHTA and CDR2 FQGNSA. DNA for the CDR3: TGTGCCAGCAGCTTAGCCAGTACCGGGACAGGGGGAAACACCATATATTTT. Translating gives CASSLASTGTGGNTIYF.

The chain joins TRBV7-2 to TRBJ2-7; D ambiguous. Germline assignment: CDR1 SGHTA and CDR2 FQGNSA. The V end lost 0 bases, the J end lost 4 bases, and 13 bases lay between the germline ends. This CDR3 has 15 amino acids. The DNA of the CDR3 is TGTGCCAGCAGCTTAGCGCCGGCGGCCGGATACGAGCAGTACTTC. Its protein product is CASSLAPAAGYEQYF.

V is TRBV18 and J is TRBJ1-5; D is perhaps TRBD1 (5 bases). The length of the CDR3 is 14 residues. Germline assignment: CDR1 KGHSH and CDR2 LQKENI. The germline V and J ends were trimmed by 2 bases and 1 base, with 6 bases remaining between them. The CDR3 nucleotides are TGTGCCAGCTCACCAGGGGCAAGCAATCAGCCCCAGCATTTT. Translation: CASSPGASNQPQHF.

This chain joins TRBV18 and TRBJ1-2; D possibly corresponds to TRBD1 (6 bases). This CDR3 is 15 amino acids long. V gave up 3 bases and J gave up 2 bases, with 13 bases separating them. Germline CDR1 reads KGHSH; CDR2 reads LQKENI. The CDR3, as DNA: TGTGCCAGCTCACCGAGGACAGAACCGAACTATGGCTACACCTTC. It specifies CASSPRTEPNYGYTF.

The chain employs TRBV6-5 and TRBJ1-5; tentative D call: TRBD1 (5 bases). Germline CDR1 and CDR2: MNHEY and SVGAGI. Trimming took off 0 bases at V and 3 bases at J, with 9 bases between the two ends. The CDR3 loop spans 15 amino acids. This CDR3 reads CASSYSGGTNQPQHF. DNA of the CDR3: TGTGCCAGCAGTTACTCTGGGGGGACCAATCAGCCCCAGCATTTT.

The rearrangement uses TRBV7-9 and TRBJ2-7; 10 positions match TRBD1. The CDR3 has 17 amino acids. With 4 bases clipped from V and 3 bases from J, the junction kept 12 bases outside the gene matches. Germline CDR1 SEHNR, CDR2 FQNEAQ (reference sequence). Here the CDR3 reads CASSSSGTGVGYYEQYF. The CDR3 coding sequence is TGTGCCAGCAGCTCGTCCGGGACAGGGGTTGGCTACTACGAGCAGTACTTC.

This clone was seen just once. The V call is TRBV7-8, the J call TRBJ1-1; D remains unclear. Germline V gene lookup returns CDR1 SGHVS and CDR2 FQNEAQ. The V gene lost 1 base and the J gene lost 0 bases, with 6 bases spanning the gap. The CDR3 contains 14 residues. As DNA, the CDR3 is TGTGCCAGCAGCTTAGGCGGGTTGAACACTGAAGCTTTCTTT. Translating it yields CASSLGGLNTEAFF.

This clone was detected many times. The genes are TRBV9 and TRBJ2-2; the match to TRBD2 covers 11 bases. Germline V gives CDR1 SGDLS, CDR2 YYNGEE. The CDR3 loop spans 15 amino acids. J lost 5 bases, V lost 4 bases, and 4 bases had no gene match. CDR3 amino acids: CASSKTSGATGELFF. The CDR3 DNA follows: TGTGCCAGCAGCAAGACTAGCGGGGCAACCGGGGAGCTGTTTTTT. Together with reference TRBV9 and TRBJ2-2, the CDR3 gives the full variable domain: DSGVTQTPKHLITATGQRVTLRCSPRSGDLSVYWYQQSLDQGLQFLIQYYNGEERAKGNILERFSAQQFPDLHSELNLSSLELGDSALYFCASSKTSGATGELFFGEGSRLTVL.

The V call is TRBV2, the J call TRBJ2-2, with D tentatively TRBD2 (6 bases). Trimming shortened V by 6 bases and J by 3 bases, and 23 bases separated the two germline ends. This CDR3 has 18 residues. CDR1 is SNHLY, CDR2 FYNNEI, per germline. Here the CDR3 reads CASRRGLGLWADTGELFF. CDR3 DNA sequence: TGTGCCAGCAGGAGGGGACTGGGGCTTTGGGCGGACACCGGGGAGCTGTTTTTT.

The J gene is TRBJ2-1, the V gene TRBV6-5, with TRBD2 identical over 7 bases. The CDR3 runs 16 residues. Germline-derived CDR1 and CDR2 are MNHEY and SVGAGI. The junction had 13 bases not matched to a gene; V was cut back by 2 bases and J by 9 bases. CDR3: CASSYERGRAGTEQFF. The CDR3 DNA reads as TGTGCCAGCAGTTACGAGCGCGGGAGAGCAGGAACTGAGCAGTTCTTC.